Below, one TCR beta chain is given with its context. These data belong to a study of blood T cell repertoires in COVID-19. Background on the study: From T cells, B-cell-depleted T cells, or PBMCs came the material, which was cDNA or gDNA.

Methods used by the authors: Amplification with reference gene primers provided the estimates of nucleated cell counts. Produced via immunoSEQ multiplex PCR; TCRdb's table is partial and in-frame only. V and J calls and clone size come straight from that table; D and trimming were deduced from the DNA. The sample gives fewer than 110,000 clones, over 75% of which show up once; about an eighth is in the top ten. The germline gives CDR1 SGHTA, CDR2 FQGNSA. CDR3 length equals 15 residues. Deletions cut 2 bases from V and 2 bases from J, with 10 bases between. This chain links TRBV7-2 with TRBJ1-5; D is ambiguous. This TCR was recovered from a human donor in a cohort sampled during active or convalescent COVID-19. What was sequenced was peripheral blood. The CDR3 region has the DNA TGTGCCAGCAGCTTAACGTGGGCCCGCAATCAGCCCCAGCATTTT. Translation gives CASSLTWARNQPQHF.